One and the same sample provided the 2 T cell receptor beta chains below, sequenced in a study of T-cell memory formation after mild COVID-19. A single record per CDR3 protein comes from TCRdb applying MiXCR to the 5' RACE reads. The data contain approximately 580,000 distinct CDR3 sequences, around 21% of them singletons. Sequencing input: PBMCs or a T cell subset sorted from them (not recorded which). The receptors shown here come from an adult woman who had mild COVID-19 (a few samples of this study predate the infection). Cell type and time point are not known.

The J gene is TRBJ2-3, the V gene TRBV7-9; no reliable D call. The germline V gene encodes CDR1 SEHNR and CDR2 FQNEAQ (reference sequence). V lost 6 bases, J lost 2 bases, and 9 bases lay in between. The CDR3 covers 13 residues. Here the CDR3 reads CASSSATTDTQYF. The CDR3 DNA follows: TGTGCCAGCAGTTCGGCTACCACAGATACGCAGTATTTT. The variable domain in full, with the rest retrieved from reference TRBV7-9 and TRBJ2-3, is DTGVSQNPRHKITKRGQNVTFRCDPISEHNRLYWYRQTLGQGPEFLTYFQNEAQLEKSRLLSDRFSAERPKGSFSTLEIQRTEQGDSAMYLCASSSATTDTQYFGPGTRLTVL.

The chain joins TRBV18 to TRBJ2-3, with no clear D. CDR3 length: 15 amino acids. Trimming pared 1 base from V and 4 bases from J, leaving 12 bases between. Germline loops: CDR1 KGHSH, CDR2 LQKENI. The CDR3 spells CASSPQTGGPDTQYF. CDR3 nucleotides: TGTGCCAGCTCACCACAGACCGGTGGGCCAGATACGCAGTATTTT.